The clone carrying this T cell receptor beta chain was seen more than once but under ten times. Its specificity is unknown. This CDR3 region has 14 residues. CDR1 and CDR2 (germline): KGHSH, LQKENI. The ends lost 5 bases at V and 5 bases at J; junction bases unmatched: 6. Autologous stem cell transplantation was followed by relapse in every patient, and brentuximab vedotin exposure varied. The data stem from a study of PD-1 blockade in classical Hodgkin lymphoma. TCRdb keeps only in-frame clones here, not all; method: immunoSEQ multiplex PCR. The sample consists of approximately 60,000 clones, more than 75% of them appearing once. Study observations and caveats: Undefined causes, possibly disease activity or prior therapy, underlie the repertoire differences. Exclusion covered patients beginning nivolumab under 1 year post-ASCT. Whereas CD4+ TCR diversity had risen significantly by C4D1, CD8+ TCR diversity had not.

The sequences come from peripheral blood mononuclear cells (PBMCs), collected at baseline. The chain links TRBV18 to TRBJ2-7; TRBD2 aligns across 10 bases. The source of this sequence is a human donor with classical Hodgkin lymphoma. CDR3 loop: CASSSLAGADEQYF. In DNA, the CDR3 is TGTGCCAGCTCATCTCTAGCGGGAGCCGACGAGCAGTACTTC.